A selection of T cell receptor beta chains follows, all from one sample in a study of response to subunit inactivated influenza vaccine. One entry per CDR3 protein, called by TCRdb with MiXCR from the RT-PCR reads. The sample shows around 570,000 distinct CDR3 sequences, around 11% of them seen only once. The same sample was also studied in work on T cells expressing NK-cell markers.

The sequences come from PBMCs from blood, collected on the day of vaccination. These receptors were obtained from a man between 45 and 60 years old who received an inactivated influenza vaccine. The CDR3 runs from the conserved cysteine through the conserved F or W. The D gene is left open where the match is weak. Clone size is shown for a subset of rows, as once, few, many or a class of expanded clone.

j_call v_call d_call clone_size cdr3_length cdr3_aa cdr3_nt
TRBJ2-1 TRBV6-2/TRBV6-3 - - 14 CASSSGGLGNEQFF TGTGCCAGCAGTTCGGGGGGCCTGGGCAATGAGCAGTTCTTC
TRBJ2-1 TRBV29-1 - - 13 CSASASSYNEQFF TGCAGCGCGTCGGCGAGCTCCTACAATGAGCAGTTCTTC
TRBJ2-1 TRBV24-1 - few 17 CATSDHRGTPTYNEQFF TGTGCCACCAGTGACCACCGGGGGACGCCGACCTACAATGAGCAGTTCTTC
TRBJ1-6 TRBV14 - few 14 CASSQGFWDSPLHF TGTGCCAGCAGCCAGGGTTTTTGGGACTCACCCCTCCACTTT
TRBJ2-1 TRBV7-9 TRBD1 few 15 CASSLMGQAYNEQFF TGTGCCAGCAGCTTAATGGGACAGGCCTACAATGAGCAGTTCTTC
TRBJ2-4 TRBV20-1 - many 13 CSARDQAKNIQYF TGCAGTGCTAGAGATCAAGCCAAAAACATTCAGTACTTC
TRBJ2-2 TRBV7-9 TRBD2 - 15 CASSPRIAGTGELFF TGTGCCAGCAGCCCGAGGATAGCGGGAACCGGGGAGCTGTTTTTT
TRBJ1-2 TRBV18 TRBD1 once 16 CASSPGQGGPNYGYTF TGTGCCAGCTCACCCGGACAGGGGGGACCTAACTATGGCTACACCTTC
TRBJ2-3 TRBV3-1 TRBD2 few 16 CASSLLAGGRADTQYF TGTGCCAGCAGCCTGTTAGCGGGGGGGCGTGCAGATACGCAGTATTTT
TRBJ2-1 TRBV12-3/TRBV12-4 - - 14 CASSSHSGKVEQFF TGTGCCAGCAGTTCCCATTCGGGGAAAGTAGAGCAGTTCTTC
TRBJ2-7 TRBV29-1 TRBD1 few 13 CSVERGTGSEQYF TGCAGCGTTGAACGTGGGACAGGGTCCGAGCAGTACTTC
TRBJ1-4 TRBV11-2 - - 14 CASSPGRTREKLFF TGTGCCAGCAGCCCGGGACGGACAAGGGAAAAACTGTTTTTT
TRBJ2-7 TRBV29-1 TRBD2 - 15 CSVEDGAGGAYEQYF TGCAGCGTTGAAGATGGGGCGGGAGGAGCCTACGAGCAGTACTTC
TRBJ2-2 TRBV12-3/TRBV12-4 - few 17 CASSSPPRVLDTGELFF TGTGCCAGCAGTTCTCCTCCCAGGGTGTTGGACACCGGGGAGCTGTTTTTT
TRBJ2-3 TRBV12-3/TRBV12-4 - many 13 CASSFTDTDTQYF TGTGCCAGCAGTTTCACCGACACAGATACGCAGTATTTT
TRBJ2-7 TRBV5-1 - few 13 CASSSQDIPEQYF TGCGCCAGCAGCTCGCAGGACATCCCCGAGCAGTACTTC
TRBJ2-5 TRBV21-1 - - 15 CASSPRQAIGETQYF TGTGCCAGCAGCCCACGACAGGCTATCGGAGAGACCCAGTACTTC
TRBJ2-7 TRBV11-2 TRBD2 - 18 CASSLFGTSGISSYEQYF TGTGCCAGCAGCTTATTTGGGACTAGCGGAATTAGCTCCTACGAGCAGTACTTC
TRBJ2-7 TRBV7-9 - - 14 CASSFGTPSPEQYF TGTGCCAGCAGCTTCGGGACTCCTTCCCCCGAGCAGTACTTC
TRBJ2-1 TRBV5-1 - few 14 CASSLAAGSREQFF TGCGCCAGCAGCTTGGCAGCAGGGTCCCGTGAGCAGTTCTTC
TRBJ2-3 TRBV9 TRBD2 - 14 CASSGGTNTDTQYF TGTGCCAGCAGCGGCGGGACTAACACAGATACGCAGTATTTT
TRBJ2-1 TRBV12-3/TRBV12-4 TRBD2 many 15 CASSFLAGGYNEQFF TGTGCCAGCAGTTTTCTAGCGGGGGGGTACAATGAGCAGTTCTTC
TRBJ2-5 TRBV6-1 - - 16 CASRMPGKRRGETQYF TGTGCCAGCAGGATGCCAGGGAAAAGAAGAGGGGAGACCCAGTACTTC
TRBJ2-3 TRBV7-6 - - 13 CASSLEVTDTQYF TGTGCCAGCAGCTTAGAAGTCACAGATACGCAGTATTTT
TRBJ2-7 TRBV15 - few 14 CATSRDTYSYEQYF TGTGCCACCAGCAGAGACACTTACAGCTACGAGCAGTACTTC
TRBJ2-2 TRBV6-5 - - 13 CASSYSNQEELFF TGTGCCAGCAGTTACTCGAACCAAGAGGAGCTGTTTTTT
TRBJ2-7 TRBV6-2/TRBV6-3 TRBD2 - 13 CASRPGLAGDQYF TGTGCCAGCAGACCCGGACTAGCGGGAGACCAGTACTTC
TRBJ2-1 TRBV5-4 - many 15 CASSSGTTGYNEQFF TGTGCCAGCAGCTCCGGGACCACCGGGTACAATGAGCAGTTCTTC
TRBJ1-2 TRBV20-1 - - 13 CSASMTGSYGYTF TGCAGTGCTAGTATGACAGGTAGTTATGGCTACACCTTC
TRBJ1-4 TRBV20-1 - few 14 CSARRGRTNEKLFF TGCAGTGCTAGGAGGGGGAGAACTAATGAAAAACTGTTTTTT
TRBJ1-2 TRBV20-1 TRBD1 - 14 CSASQTGGGYGYTF TGCAGTGCTAGTCAAACAGGGGGCGGATATGGCTACACCTTC
TRBJ2-1 TRBV4-1 - - 14 CASSQGFPPNEQFF TGCGCCAGCAGCCAAGGGTTCCCCCCTAATGAGCAGTTCTTC
TRBJ1-1 TRBV5-1 - few 16 CASSLAPGGSDTEAFF TGCGCCAGCAGCTTAGCACCCGGGGGGTCCGACACTGAAGCTTTCTTT
TRBJ2-2 TRBV3-1 - few 13 CASSQVRTGELFF TGTGCCAGCAGCCAAGTCAGGACCGGGGAGCTGTTTTTT
TRBJ2-1 TRBV6-5 TRBD2 few 16 CASSYSGVAGDNEQFF TGTGCCAGCAGTTACTCGGGCGTAGCGGGGGACAATGAGCAGTTCTTC
TRBJ2-1 TRBV7-9 TRBD1 - 17 CASSSLLSGQGGNEQFF TGTGCCAGCAGCTCTCTCCTCTCGGGACAGGGGGGCAATGAGCAGTTCTTC
TRBJ2-3 TRBV12-3/TRBV12-4 TRBD1 many 14 CASSPTGGTDTQYF TGTGCCAGTTCCCCCACAGGGGGCACAGATACGCAGTATTTT
TRBJ1-2 TRBV6-2/TRBV6-3 - - 16 CASGSTGMRLYYGYTF TGTGCCAGCGGCTCGACAGGCATGCGCTTGTACTATGGCTACACCTTC
TRBJ2-1 TRBV3-1 TRBD2 - 15 CASGPPSGWSNEQFF TGTGCCAGCGGCCCTCCTAGCGGATGGAGCAATGAGCAGTTCTTC
TRBJ1-4 TRBV3-1 - - 13 CASSLVNSEKLFF TGTGCCAGCAGCCTTGTCAACTCCGAAAAACTGTTTTTT
TRBJ2-1 TRBV7-2 - few 14 CASSLGSKVDEQFF TGTGCCAGCAGCTTAGGATCGAAGGTGGATGAGCAGTTCTTC
TRBJ2-1 TRBV5-6 - - 15 CASSETGTPNGEQFF TGTGCCAGCAGCGAGACCGGGACCCCCAATGGAGAGCAGTTCTTC
TRBJ2-5 TRBV2 - many 15 CASTPPWDTQETQYF TGTGCCAGCACCCCCCCTTGGGACACTCAAGAGACCCAGTACTTC
TRBJ2-1 TRBV18 TRBD2 few 15 CASSLPSGGENEQFF TGTGCCAGCTCACTCCCTAGCGGGGGCGAGAATGAGCAGTTCTTC
TRBJ1-2 TRBV20-1 TRBD1 many 13 CSAIPDRDRGYTF TGCAGTGCTATCCCGGACAGGGATAGAGGCTACACCTTC
TRBJ1-4 TRBV14 TRBD1 few 15 CASSQIGTGREKLFF TGTGCCAGCAGCCAAATCGGGACAGGGCGCGAAAAACTGTTTTTT
TRBJ1-4 TRBV28 - few 14 CASRGGQLNEKLFF TGTGCCAGCAGGGGTGGACAGCTTAATGAAAAACTGTTTTTT
TRBJ2-1 TRBV4-3 TRBD2 - 17 CASSQNRGGAYPYEQFF TGCGCCAGCAGCCAAAACCGGGGGGGCGCCTATCCCTATGAGCAGTTCTTC
TRBJ2-3 TRBV7-2 - - 14 CASSSGLNTDTQYF TGTGCCAGCAGCTCCGGACTAAACACAGATACGCAGTATTTT
TRBJ2-5 TRBV4-1 - many 15 CASSQDSNSGKTQYF TGCGCCAGCAGCCAAGATTCTAATAGCGGAAAGACCCAGTACTTC